Following are 6 T cell receptor beta chains from one sample sequenced in a study of breast tumors, draining lymph nodes, adjacent tissues. From the multiplex PCR reads, TCRdb called clonotypes with MiXCR, one entry per CDR3 protein. The data show about 13,000 distinct CDR3 sequences, 62% seen once. The sequenced sample consisted of tumor-adjacent breast tissue. The receptors originated from a female donor with breast cancer. Some clones in this sample may be carry-over from other donors' samples.

This clonotype has only a few counts. This chain connects TRBV10-2 to TRBJ1-5; D perhaps matches TRBD1 (6 bases). The CDR3 has 18 residues. The ends were cut back, 0 bases at V and 2 bases at J, with 17 bases in the middle. CDR1 WSHSY and CDR2 SAAADI come from the germline V gene. CDR3 coding DNA: TGCGCCAGCAGTGAGTCGAGGGGGGGAGAGGGTGGCAATCAGCCCCAGCATTTT. The encoded protein is CASSESRGGEGGNQPQHF.

The DNA for the CDR3 is TGCAGCGTCACAGGGGGCAACTATGGCTACACCTTC. It yields the protein CSVTGGNYGYTF. The V gene is TRBV29-1, the J gene TRBJ1-2; 9 bases match TRBD1. The V segment lost 6 bases and the J segment 2 bases; nucleotides outside the gene matches: 1. This CDR3 has 12 amino acids. Per germline, CDR1 SQVTM and CDR2 ANQGSEA.

V gene TRBV6-2 or TRBV6-3 combines with J gene TRBJ1-5; no firm D call. This CDR3 contains 13 residues. V gave up 7 bases and J gave up 2 bases, with 9 bases separating them. Germline loops: CDR1 MNHEY, CDR2 SVGEGT. DNA of the CDR3: TGTGCCAGCACCGTTTGGGGCAATCAGCCCCAGCATTTT. Encoded protein: CASTVWGNQPQHF.

This CDR3 is CASSVDRDRLGGYTF. The CDR3 region has the DNA TGTGCCAGCAGTGTCGACAGGGACCGTTTGGGTGGCTACACCTTC. The genes are TRBV25-1 and TRBJ1-2, with 7 bases that match TRBD1. CDR1 and CDR2 from the germline V gene are MGHDK and SYGVNS. The CDR3 extends over 15 amino acids. V lost 4 bases, J lost 7 bases, and 12 bases stayed unmatched.

With respect to this clonotype: At one end the junction does not follow the germline gene, possibly because of a read error. V is TRBV20-1 and J is TRBJ2-5, with D possibly matching TRBD1 (6 bases). In germline, CDR1 is DFQATT, CDR2 SNEGSKA (reference sequence). This CDR3 region has 14 residues. The CDR3 is CSVSGQGTRENQYF. As DNA, the CDR3 is TGCAGTGTCAGCGGCCAGGGGACCAGAGAGAACCAGTACTTC.

The chain recombines TRBV10-2 with TRBJ2-1; perhaps TRBD1 as D (6 bases). Germline V CDR1 and CDR2: WSHSY, SAAADI. The CDR3 extends over 13 amino acids. V was shortened by 7 bases and J by 5 bases, with 12 bases between the two germline ends. CDR3 DNA: TGCGCCAGCACTGGGACAAGAAACAATGAGCAGTTCTTC. Translation gives CASTGTRNNEQFF.